These T cell receptor beta chains were read from a single sample in a study of blood T cell repertoires in COVID-19. Profiled with immunoSEQ multiplex PCR; TCRdb holds only in-frame clones, not every one. This sample carries 400,000 or so clones, approximately 88% of them seen once, and the ten largest clones take around 1.9%. Source material: PBMCs or T cells enriched from blood (not recorded which). These receptors all stem from a woman in her thirties or forties with acute COVID-19. Each CDR3 is given with its conserved first and last residue.

J gene: TRBJ2-7
V gene: TRBV7-2
CDR3 protein: CASTMDGGRVYEQYF

J gene: TRBJ1-4
V gene: TRBV18
CDR3 protein: CASSPDRDEKLFF

J gene: TRBJ1-2
V gene: TRBV7-2
CDR3 protein: CAAKWDSITGYGYTF

J gene: TRBJ1-4
V gene: TRBV19
CDR3 protein: CASSIWGTGNEKLFF

J gene: TRBJ2-3
V gene: TRBV9
CDR3 protein: CASSVRGGLPVTDTQYF

J gene: TRBJ1-1
V gene: TRBV15
CDR3 protein: CATSGQVGAEAFF

J gene: TRBJ1-1
V gene: TRBV29-1
CDR3 protein: CSARYREAEAFF

J gene: TRBJ1-1
V gene: TRBV3-1/TRBV3-2
CDR3 protein: CASSRGQGNTEAFF

J gene: TRBJ2-2
V gene: TRBV21-1
CDR3 protein: CASRPASKNTGELFF

J gene: TRBJ1-2
V gene: TRBV5-4
CDR3 protein: CASSNDGGGYTF

J gene: TRBJ1-2
V gene: TRBV5-4
CDR3 protein: CASSLVGNYGYTF

J gene: TRBJ2-1
V gene: TRBV9
CDR3 protein: CASSDGGARNEQFF

J gene: TRBJ1-5
V gene: TRBV7-9
CDR3 protein: CASSSSAGVGQPQHF

J gene: TRBJ2-7
V gene: TRBV7-8
CDR3 protein: CASSSTRAYEQYF

J gene: TRBJ1-2
V gene: TRBV19
CDR3 protein: CASSSQDSHLYGYTF

J gene: TRBJ1-2
V gene: TRBV27
CDR3 protein: CASSLGQGGNYGYTF

J gene: TRBJ2-7
V gene: TRBV5-6
CDR3 protein: CASSTSGGFSYEQYF

J gene: TRBJ2-1
V gene: TRBV30
CDR3 protein: CAWSGVNSGGYNEQFF

J gene: TRBJ2-5
V gene: TRBV7-9
CDR3 protein: CASSLGYRRLETQYF

J gene: TRBJ1-4
V gene: TRBV28
CDR3 protein: CASSKGDGYSNEKLFF

J gene: TRBJ2-3
V gene: TRBV27
CDR3 protein: CASSTGDTQYF

J gene: TRBJ2-5
V gene: TRBV6-5
CDR3 protein: CASSDSGEETQYF

J gene: TRBJ1-2
V gene: TRBV28
CDR3 protein: CASTKDRVYGYTF

J gene: TRBJ1-1
V gene: TRBV14
CDR3 protein: CASSQDSQGAGWTEAFF

J gene: TRBJ1-5
V gene: TRBV2
CDR3 protein: CASQPGQGSNQPQHF

J gene: TRBJ2-7
V gene: TRBV30
CDR3 protein: CAWSEGPGNYEQYF

J gene: TRBJ1-3
V gene: TRBV11-2
CDR3 protein: CASSLPGGLGRLSGNTIYF

J gene: TRBJ1-4
V gene: TRBV3-1/TRBV3-2
CDR3 protein: CASSQAQGSEKLFF

J gene: TRBJ1-6
V gene: TRBV6-5
CDR3 protein: CASSFLTLGAPLHF

J gene: TRBJ1-4
V gene: TRBV2
CDR3 protein: CASRDRGRWEKLFF

J gene: TRBJ1-1
V gene: TRBV30
CDR3 protein: CAWSVKQGVVPEAFF

J gene: TRBJ1-5
V gene: TRBV2
CDR3 protein: CASRGAPSAPQHF

J gene: TRBJ2-5
V gene: TRBV11-2
CDR3 protein: CASSLVPQGPEETQYF

J gene: TRBJ2-2
V gene: TRBV7-9
CDR3 protein: CASSLSMGELFF

J gene: TRBJ2-4
V gene: TRBV10-2
CDR3 protein: CASSEPRLAKNIQYF

J gene: TRBJ2-5
V gene: TRBV7-2
CDR3 protein: CASSSDYAIETQYF

J gene: TRBJ1-5
V gene: TRBV3-1/TRBV3-2
CDR3 protein: CASSFGQTNQPQHF

J gene: TRBJ2-5
V gene: TRBV5-1
CDR3 protein: CASSSVGGSRETQYF

J gene: TRBJ2-3
V gene: TRBV7-9
CDR3 protein: CASSTGQVFTDTQYF

J gene: TRBJ1-6
V gene: TRBV2
CDR3 protein: CASMRGLAPLHF

J gene: TRBJ2-2
V gene: TRBV11-2
CDR3 protein: CASSSLHGDTGELFF

J gene: TRBJ1-2
V gene: TRBV11-2
CDR3 protein: CASSWDRGGYGYTF

J gene: TRBJ1-3
V gene: TRBV23-1
CDR3 protein: CASSQSRTGSGNTIYF

J gene: TRBJ1-5
V gene: TRBV4-1
CDR3 protein: CASSHYTGQPQHF

J gene: TRBJ2-7
V gene: TRBV19
CDR3 protein: CASSIGGDSYEQYF

J gene: TRBJ1-1
V gene: TRBV4-2
CDR3 protein: CASSQDRPEGNTEAFF

J gene: TRBJ2-7
V gene: TRBV4-2
CDR3 protein: CASSVTGGEQYF

J gene: TRBJ1-6
V gene: TRBV2
CDR3 protein: CASSEQFRRGNRDSPLHF

J gene: TRBJ2-1
V gene: TRBV19
CDR3 protein: CASSALGGFSNEQFF

J gene: TRBJ1-2
V gene: TRBV15
CDR3 protein: CATSRERWGRDYGYTF

J gene: TRBJ2-3
V gene: TRBV5-8
CDR3 protein: CASSLMGTSGGDTQYF

J gene: TRBJ2-7
V gene: TRBV1
CDR3 protein: CTSSLFAYEQYF

J gene: TRBJ1-2
V gene: TRBV5-1
CDR3 protein: CASSLGTGYGYTF

J gene: TRBJ2-2
V gene: TRBV18
CDR3 protein: CASSPPSTGELFF

J gene: TRBJ1-1
V gene: TRBV10-2
CDR3 protein: CASSLQGSEAFF